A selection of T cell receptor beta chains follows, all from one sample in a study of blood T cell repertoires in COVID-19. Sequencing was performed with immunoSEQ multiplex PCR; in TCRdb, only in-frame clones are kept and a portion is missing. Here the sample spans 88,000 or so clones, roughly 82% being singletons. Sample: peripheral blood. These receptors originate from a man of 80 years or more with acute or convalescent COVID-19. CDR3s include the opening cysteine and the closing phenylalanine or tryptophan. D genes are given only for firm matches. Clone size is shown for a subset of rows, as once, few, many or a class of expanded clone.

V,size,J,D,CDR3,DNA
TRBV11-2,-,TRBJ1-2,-,CASSLVVGGGYTF,TGTGCCAGCAGCTTAGTGGTAGGCGGTGGCTACACCTTC
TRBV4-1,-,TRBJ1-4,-,CASSQSGNEKLFF,TGCGCCAGCAGCCAGTCGGGGAATGAAAAACTGTTTTTT
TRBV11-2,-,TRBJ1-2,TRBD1,CASSFHAGGESGYTF,TGTGCCAGCAGCTTTCACGCAGGGGGAGAGAGTGGCTACACCTTC
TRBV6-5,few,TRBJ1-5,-,CASSLDRNSNQPQHF,TGTGCCAGCAGCTTAGACAGGAATAGCAATCAGCCCCAGCATTTT
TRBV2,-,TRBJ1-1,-,CASSTNMNTEAFF,TGTGCCAGCAGCACAAATATGAACACTGAAGCTTTCTTT
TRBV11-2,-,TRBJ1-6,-,CASSLVGGGGSPLHF,TGTGCCAGCAGCTTAGTCGGGGGAGGCGGTTCACCCCTCCACTTT
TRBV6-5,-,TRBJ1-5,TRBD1,CASSPTRDRWQPQHF,TGTGCCAGCAGTCCGACCCGGGACAGGTGGCAGCCCCAGCATTTT
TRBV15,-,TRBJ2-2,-,CATSREASTTGELFF,TGTGCCACCAGCAGAGAGGCTAGCACGACCGGGGAGCTGTTTTTT
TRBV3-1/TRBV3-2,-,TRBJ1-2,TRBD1,CASSQGTGTNYGYTF,TGTGCCAGCAGTCAAGGGACAGGGACTAACTATGGCTACACCTTC
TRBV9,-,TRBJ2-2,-,CASSRLDVAGELFF,TGTGCCAGCAGCCGGCTAGATGTCGCCGGGGAGCTGTTTTTT
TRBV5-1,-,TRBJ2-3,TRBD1,CASSLRSGGTDTQYF,TGCGCCAGCAGCTTGAGGTCAGGGGGTACAGATACGCAGTATTTT
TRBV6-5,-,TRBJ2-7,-,CASSYLPSSYEQYF,TGTGCCAGCAGTTACCTTCCTAGCTCCTACGAGCAGTACTTC
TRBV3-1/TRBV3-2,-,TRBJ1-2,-,CASSQVRTGNYGYTF,TGTGCCAGCAGCCAAGTTAGGACGGGGAACTATGGCTACACCTTC
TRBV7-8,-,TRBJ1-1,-,CASSLVGRSTEAFF,TGTGCCAGCAGCTTAGTGGGTCGGAGCACTGAAGCTTTCTTT
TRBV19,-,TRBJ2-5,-,CASSITGVRETQYF,TGTGCCAGTAGTATAACGGGGGTGCGGGAGACCCAGTACTTC
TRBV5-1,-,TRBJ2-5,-,CASSLGVRETQYF,TGCGCCAGCAGCTTGGGCGTTCGAGAGACCCAGTACTTC
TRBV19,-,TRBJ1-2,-,CASSLPTGANYGYTF,TGTGCCAGTAGCCTCCCGACAGGCGCCAACTATGGCTACACCTTC
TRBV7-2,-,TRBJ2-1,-,CASSLVAYNEQFF,TGTGCCAGCAGCTTAGTCGCGTACAATGAGCAGTTCTTC
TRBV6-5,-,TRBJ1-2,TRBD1,CASSLETGGSYGYTF,TGTGCCAGCAGTCTAGAAACAGGGGGCAGCTATGGCTACACCTTC
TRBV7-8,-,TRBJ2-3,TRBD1,CASSLEAGGVIGTDTQYF,TGTGCCAGCAGCTTGGAGGCAGGGGGCGTGATTGGGACAGATACGCAGTATTTT
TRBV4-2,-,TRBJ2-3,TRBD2,CASSQDPTSGHTDTQYF,TGTGCCAGCAGCCAAGATCCAACTAGCGGGCACACAGATACGCAGTATTTT
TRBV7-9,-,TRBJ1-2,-,CASSVEEVNYGYTF,TGTGCCAGCAGCGTTGAGGAAGTTAACTATGGCTACACCTTC
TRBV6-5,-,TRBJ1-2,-,CASSQNDRRYGYTF,TGTGCCAGCAGTCAAAACGACAGGCGGTATGGCTACACCTTC
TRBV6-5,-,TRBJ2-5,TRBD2,CASSPSGGIGETQYF,TGTGCCAGCAGTCCGAGCGGGGGGATCGGAGAGACCCAGTACTTC
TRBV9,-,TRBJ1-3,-,CASKPGVGNTIYF,TGTGCCAGTAAACCCGGGGTTGGAAACACCATATATTTT
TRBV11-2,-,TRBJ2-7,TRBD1,CASSTPGTAKYEQYF,TGTGCCAGCAGCACGCCCGGGACAGCGAAATACGAGCAGTACTTC
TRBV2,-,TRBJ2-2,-,CASIQESAGANTGELFF,TGTGCCAGCATTCAGGAATCGGCGGGGGCCAACACCGGGGAGCTGTTTTTT
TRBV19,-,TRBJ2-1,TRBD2,CASSLLAGVNNEQFF,TGTGCCAGTAGTCTACTAGCGGGGGTTAACAATGAGCAGTTCTTC
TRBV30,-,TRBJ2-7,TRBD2,CAWSTGGRTEPYEQYF,TGTGCCTGGAGTACGGGGGGGAGGACAGAGCCCTACGAGCAGTACTTC
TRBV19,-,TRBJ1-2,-,CASSMGGYGYTF,TGTGCCAGTAGTATGGGGGGCTATGGCTACACCTTC
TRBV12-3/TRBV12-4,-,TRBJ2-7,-,CASSLRRDEQYF,TGTGCCAGCAGTTTACGGCGGGACGAGCAGTACTTC
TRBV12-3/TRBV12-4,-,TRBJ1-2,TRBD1,CASTQTGVGYTF,TGTGCCAGCACCCAGACAGGGGTTGGCTACACCTTC
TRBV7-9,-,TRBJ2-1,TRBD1,CASSERGDRYNEQFF,TGTGCCAGCAGCGAGAGAGGGGACAGATACAATGAGCAGTTCTTC
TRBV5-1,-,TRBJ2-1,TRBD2,CASSPTSGGSYNEQFF,TGCGCCAGCAGCCCGACTAGCGGGGGGTCATACAATGAGCAGTTCTTC
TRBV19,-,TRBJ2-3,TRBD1,CASSMGRGQGNTDTQYF,TGTGCCAGTAGTATGGGCCGGGGACAGGGAAACACAGATACGCAGTATTTT
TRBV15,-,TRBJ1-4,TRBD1,CATSRGTVATNEKLFF,TGTGCCACCAGCAGGGGGACAGTTGCAACTAATGAAAAACTGTTTTTT
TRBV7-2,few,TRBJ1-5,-,CASSPGGGGNQPQHF,TGTGCCAGCAGCCCCGGTGGGGGGGGCAACCAGCCCCAGCATTTT
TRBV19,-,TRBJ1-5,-,CASSRGRQPQHF,TGTGCCAGTAGTCGGGGTAGGCAGCCCCAGCATTTT
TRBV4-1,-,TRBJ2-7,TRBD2,CASSKTGLAGGTYEQYF,TGCGCCAGCAGCAAAACGGGACTAGCGGGGGGCACCTACGAGCAGTACTTC
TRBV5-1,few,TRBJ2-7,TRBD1,CASSPGQGAYEQYF,TGCGCCAGCAGCCCGGGACAGGGGGCATATGAGCAGTACTTC
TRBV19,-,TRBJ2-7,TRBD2,CASGTSGGAGEQYF,TGTGCCAGCGGGACTAGCGGGGGGGCTGGCGAGCAGTACTTC
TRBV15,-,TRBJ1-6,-,CATSRDQYSNSPLHF,TGTGCCACCAGCAGAGACCAGTATTCGAATTCACCCCTCCACTTT
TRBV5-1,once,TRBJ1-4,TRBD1,CASSGTGINEKLFF,TGCGCCAGCAGCGGGACAGGGATTAATGAAAAACTGTTTTTT
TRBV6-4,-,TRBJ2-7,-,CASSEQQGTTYEQYF,TGTGCCAGCAGTGAACAACAGGGTACCACCTACGAGCAGTACTTC
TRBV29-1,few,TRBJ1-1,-,CSVTHGRLAFF,TGCAGCGTCACCCACGGGAGACTAGCTTTCTTT
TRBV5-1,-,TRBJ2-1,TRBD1,CASSLTDRGRHRDLRGIHNEQFF,TGCGCCAGCAGCTTGACCGACAGGGGCAGACACAGGGACCTCAGAGGGATCCACAATGAGCAGTTCTTC
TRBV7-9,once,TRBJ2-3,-,CASSENTDTQYF,TGTGCCAGCAGTGAGAACACAGATACGCAGTATTTT